A single sample gave rise to the 25 T cell receptor beta chains below, sequenced in a study of blood T cell repertoires in COVID-19. Produced via immunoSEQ multiplex PCR; TCRdb's table is partial and in-frame only. The sample yields about 130,000 clones, 70% to 80% seen once. Source material: peripheral blood. All receptors come from a man aged 40-55 years with active or convalescent COVID-19.

The V gene is TRBV6-2 or TRBV6-3, the J gene TRBJ1-6, with 7 bases matching TRBD1. Germline V gene sequence: CDR1 MNHEY, CDR2 SVGEGT. The ends lost 2 bases at V and 10 bases at J; junction bases unmatched: 8. The CDR3 spans 15 residues. CDR3 protein: CASSYGQALRSPLHF. The CDR3 DNA is TGTGCCAGCAGTTACGGACAGGCCCTGAGATCACCCCTCCACTTT.

This clone was detected a few times. The rearrangement links TRBV3-1 (or the pseudogene TRBV3-2) to TRBJ1-3; the D gene is possibly TRBD1 (6 bases). The germline CDR1 and CDR2 sequences are LGHDT and YNNKEL (reference sequence). Trimming stripped 1 base from V and 0 bases from J, with 16 bases between. CDR3 length equals 18 residues. As DNA, the CDR3 is TGTGCCAGCAGCCAAGCGTACGGGACACCATTCTCTGGAAACACCATATATTTT. Translated, it gives CASSQAYGTPFSGNTIYF.

In this sample, this clone turned up once. The V call is TRBV27, the J call TRBJ2-3; 9 bases line up with TRBD1. The CDR3 runs to 14 residues. J was trimmed by 5 bases and V by 6 bases; bases with no gene match: 6. Germline V lookup: CDR1 MNHEY, CDR2 SMNVEV (reference sequence). CDR3 nucleotide sequence: TGTGCCAGCAGGCCACAGGGGGCTGTAGATACGCAGTATTTT. This encodes CASRPQGAVDTQYF.

V usage is TRBV28 and J usage is TRBJ2-3, with TRBD1 matching 9 bases. Germline values: CDR1 MDHEN, CDR2 SYDVKM. CDR3 length: 14 amino acids. V gave up 7 bases and J gave up 7 bases; unmatched junction bases: 9. CDR3 amino acids: CASIETGGQNTQYF. CDR3 nucleotides: TGTGCCAGCATCGAGACAGGGGGACAAAATACGCAGTATTTT.

The table lists this clone with a count of one. CDR3 residues: CASSLLAGELFF. DNA of the CDR3: TGTGCCAGCAGCCTCCTCGCCGGGGAGCTGTTTTTT. The J gene is TRBJ2-2, the V gene TRBV7-9; D remains ambiguous. The germline CDR1 and CDR2 sequences are SEHNR and FQNEAQ (reference sequence). The CDR3 has 12 residues. Trimming left V 5 bases short and J 6 bases short, with 7 bases between.

The rearrangement links TRBV19 to TRBJ1-5; a possible D gene is TRBD1 (5 bases). V shed 7 bases and J shed 5 bases, with 15 bases lying between them. CDR1 LNHDA and CDR2 SQIVND come from the germline V gene (reference sequence). The CDR3 consists of 14 residues. The CDR3 spells CASTKGNTYQPQHF. The CDR3 coding sequence is TGTGCCAGTACCAAGGGGAACACCTATCAGCCCCAGCATTTT.

This clone was found a few times. This sequence joins TRBV14 and TRBJ1-3; D ambiguous. V was cut by 0 bases and J by 0 bases, with 12 bases left in between. From germline, CDR1 is SGHDN and CDR2 FVKESK. The CDR3 totals 17 residues. CDR3 coding DNA: TGTGCCAGCAGCCAAGATAAGAAAAACATCTCTGGAAACACCATATATTTT. Its translation is CASSQDKKNISGNTIYF.

V and J are TRBV10-2 and TRBJ2-1; D gene ambiguous. Per the germline V gene, CDR1 is WSHSY and CDR2 is SAAADI. The germline V and J ends were trimmed by 7 bases and 3 bases, with 22 bases remaining between them. The CDR3 sequence is 17 residues long. The CDR3 nucleotides are TGCGCCAGCACAATGCGGCCCGAACCCAGTCTCTACAATGAGCAGTTCTTC. Its translation is CASTMRPEPSLYNEQFF.

The chain couples TRBV1 to TRBJ1-5; the table calls TRBD1, which could not be checked here. TRBV1 is a listed pseudogene. CDR3 length: 16 amino acids. Written as DNA, the CDR3 is TGCACCAGCAGCCACGGACAACAGGGTCGGGGTCAGCCCCAGCATTTT. This sequence encodes CTSSHGQQGRGQPQHF.

The CDR3 nucleotides are TGTGCCAGCAGCTCCTTGGGGGGGCTAGAGACCCAGTACTTC. Amino acids: CASSSLGGLETQYF. V usage is TRBV7-2 and J usage is TRBJ2-5; D perhaps matches TRBD2 (7 bases). This CDR3 is 14 amino acids long. Between the trimmed V and J ends, which lost 4 bases and 4 bases, there was a span of 13 bases. Per the germline V gene, CDR1 is SGHTA and CDR2 is FQGNSA.

This chain joins TRBV28 and TRBJ1-2; 9 bases align to TRBD1. This CDR3 has 13 amino acids. Germline CDR1 MDHEN, CDR2 SYDVKM. J lost 7 bases, V lost 7 bases, and 7 bases had no gene match. CDR3 protein: CASTWTGAGGYTF. The DNA for the CDR3 is TGTGCCAGCACTTGGACAGGGGCAGGTGGCTACACCTTC.

The chain couples TRBV30 to TRBJ2-7, with 7 bases matching TRBD1. CDR3 length: 15 amino acids. The V and J ends lost 1 base and 0 bases, in that order; junction bases with no gene match: 6. Germline V gene sequence: CDR1 GTSNPN, CDR2 SVGIG (reference sequence). The CDR3 bases are TGTGCCTGGAGTGCCCTTGACAGGGACTCCTACGAGCAGTACTTC. Translating it yields CAWSALDRDSYEQYF.

This clone was seen only once. The J gene is TRBJ1-2, the V gene TRBV9; 7 bases align to TRBD1. This CDR3 is 14 amino acids long. From germline, CDR1 is SGDLS and CDR2 YYNGEE. Losses at the gene ends were 0 bases for V and 4 bases for J; bases not matched to a gene: 3. Written as DNA, the CDR3 is TGTGCCAGCAGCGTAGATGACAGGGTCTATGGCTACACCTTC. This codes for CASSVDDRVYGYTF.

The V and J genes are TRBV24-1 and TRBJ2-5; 8 bases align to TRBD1. Trimming removed 7 bases from V and 5 bases from J; junction bases left unmatched: 5. This CDR3 region has 13 residues. Germline V gene sequence: CDR1 KGHDR, CDR2 SFDVKD. The CDR3 bases are TGTGCCACCAGGGGACAGGTCGGGGAGACCCAGTACTTC. It specifies CATRGQVGETQYF.

This clone was seen only once. The DNA for the CDR3 is TGTGCCAGCAGCCTCCGAGGGGGGGGTGACGGAAACACCATATATTTT. Translated: CASSLRGGGDGNTIYF. V and J are TRBV3-1 (or the pseudogene TRBV3-2) and TRBJ1-3; D possibly corresponds to TRBD1 (6 bases). The germline V gene has CDR1 LGHDT and CDR2 YNNKEL (reference sequence). Deletions cut 4 bases from V and 4 bases from J, with 17 bases between. The CDR3 has 16 amino acids.

The chain recombines TRBV11-2 with TRBJ1-2, with 8 nucleotides matching TRBD1. The V gene's germline CDR1 is SGHAT and CDR2 FQNNGV. V lost 7 bases to trimming and J lost 7 bases; unmatched junction nucleotides: 8. This CDR3 spans 13 amino acids. CDR3 in DNA: TGTGCCAGCACCCCGGGACAGGCGATTGGCTACACCTTC. Its translation is CASTPGQAIGYTF.

The V gene is TRBV5-4, the J gene TRBJ2-7; 9 nucleotides align to TRBD1. CDR3 length: 14 residues. Germline V gene lookup returns CDR1 SGHNT and CDR2 YYREEE (reference sequence). V gave up 4 bases and J gave up 5 bases; unmatched junction bases: 7. The CDR3 DNA reads TGTGCCAGCAGCATTTCCGGGACAGGGAACGAGCAGTACTTC. Amino acid sequence: CASSISGTGNEQYF.

V and J are TRBV12-3 or TRBV12-4 and TRBJ2-7; D unclear. V dropped 1 base and J dropped 2 bases, with 6 bases sitting between them. This CDR3 region has 13 residues. This chain's CDR3 is CASSLVQTYEQYF. CDR3 bases: TGTGCCAGCAGTTTAGTGCAGACCTACGAGCAGTACTTC.

This clone was counted once. V usage is TRBV6-5 and J usage is TRBJ1-1; 8 bases match TRBD1. Germline CDR1 MNHEY, CDR2 SVGAGI. The CDR3 covers 13 residues. With V trimmed by 6 bases and J by 5 bases, 5 bases remained unmatched. The CDR3 here is CASRTGAWTEAFF. The CDR3 bases are TGTGCCAGCAGGACAGGGGCGTGGACTGAAGCTTTCTTT.

This chain joins TRBV4-3 and TRBJ2-3; 7 nucleotides match TRBD1. Germline V CDR1 and CDR2: LGHNA, YSLEER. The V gene end was trimmed by 4 bases and the J gene end by 4 bases; junction bases not matched to a gene: 5. The CDR3 totals 14 residues. Written as DNA, the CDR3 is TGCGCCAGCAGCCGGGGACAGATCCCAGATACGCAGTATTTT. This gives the protein CASSRGQIPDTQYF.

V and J are TRBV7-9 and TRBJ2-5; 12 nucleotides match TRBD1. Germline assignment: CDR1 SEHNR and CDR2 FQNEAQ (reference sequence). The CDR3 has 15 amino acids. V lost 4 bases and J lost 5; bases outside the gene matches: 5. The CDR3 reads CASSSGTGGRETQYF. The CDR3 DNA follows: TGTGCCAGCAGCTCCGGGACAGGGGGCCGGGAGACCCAGTACTTC.

This clone turned up a few times. J is TRBJ2-7 and V is TRBV7-9; D is uncertain. The CDR3 is 15 amino acids. CDR1 SEHNR and CDR2 FQNEAQ come from the germline V gene (reference sequence). The V gene lost 5 bases and the J gene lost 0 bases, with 14 bases spanning the gap. In DNA, the CDR3 is TGTGCCAGCAGCCTGGCGACACCATCCTCCTACGAGCAGTACTTC. As protein: CASSLATPSSYEQYF.

The V gene is TRBV19, the J gene TRBJ2-3, with a weak D call TRBD1 (6 bases). Trimming removed 5 bases at V and 5 bases at J, with 11 bases between. The CDR3 sequence is 13 residues long. Germline V gives CDR1 LNHDA, CDR2 SQIVND (reference sequence). CDR3 nucleotides: TGTGCCAGTAGTCCCGAAGGGGGAGATACGCAGTATTTT. Encoded protein: CASSPEGGDTQYF.

The genes are TRBV7-2 and TRBJ2-5; perhaps TRBD2 as D (5 bases). The CDR3 extends over 15 amino acids. Germline CDR1 SGHTA, CDR2 FQGNSA. V was trimmed by 7 bases and J by 5 bases, leaving 20 bases between them. Here the CDR3 reads CASTLSREYAETQYF. The CDR3 DNA sequence: TGTGCCAGCACCCTCTCGAGGGAGTACGCGGAGACCCAGTACTTC. The variable domain in full, completed from reference TRBV7-2 and TRBJ2-5, reads GAGVSQSPSNKVTEKGKDVELRCDPISGHTALYWYRQSLGQGLEFLIYFQGNSAPDKSGLPSDRFSAERTGGSVSTLTIQRTQQEDSAVYLCASTLSREYAETQYFGPGTRLLVL.

The chain links TRBV4-3 to TRBJ1-4; D is uncertain. The CDR3 loop spans 12 amino acids. Germline values: CDR1 LGHNA, CDR2 YSLEER. V lost 8 bases and J lost 6, with 10 bases in between. CDR3 loop: CASLGLDEKLFF. As DNA, the CDR3 is TGCGCCAGCTTGGGCCTGGATGAAAAACTGTTTTTT.